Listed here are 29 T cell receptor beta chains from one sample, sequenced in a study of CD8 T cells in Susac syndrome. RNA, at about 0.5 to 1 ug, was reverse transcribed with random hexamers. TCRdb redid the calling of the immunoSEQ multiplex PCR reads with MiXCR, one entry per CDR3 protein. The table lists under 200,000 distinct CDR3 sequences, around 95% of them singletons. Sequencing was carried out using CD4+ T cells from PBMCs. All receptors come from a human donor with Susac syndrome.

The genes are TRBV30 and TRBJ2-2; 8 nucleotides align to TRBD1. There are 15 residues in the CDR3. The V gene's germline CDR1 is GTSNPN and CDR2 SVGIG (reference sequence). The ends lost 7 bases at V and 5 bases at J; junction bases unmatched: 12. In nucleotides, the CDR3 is TGTGCCTCACGGATTCAGGGGGCGCAGACCGGGGAGCTGTTTTTT. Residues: CASRIQGAQTGELFF.

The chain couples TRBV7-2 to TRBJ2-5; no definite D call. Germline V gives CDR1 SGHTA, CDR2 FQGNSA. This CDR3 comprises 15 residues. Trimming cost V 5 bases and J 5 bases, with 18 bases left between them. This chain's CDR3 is CASSPHGTLRETQYF. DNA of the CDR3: TGTGCCAGCAGCCCCCATGGCACCCTGAGGGAGACCCAGTACTTC.

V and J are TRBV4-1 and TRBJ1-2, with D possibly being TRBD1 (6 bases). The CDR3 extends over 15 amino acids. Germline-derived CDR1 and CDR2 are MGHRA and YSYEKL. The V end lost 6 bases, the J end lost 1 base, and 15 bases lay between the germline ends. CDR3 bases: TGCGCCAGCAGTCGGACAGACCTTAGTAACTATGGCTACACCTTC. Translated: CASSRTDLSNYGYTF.

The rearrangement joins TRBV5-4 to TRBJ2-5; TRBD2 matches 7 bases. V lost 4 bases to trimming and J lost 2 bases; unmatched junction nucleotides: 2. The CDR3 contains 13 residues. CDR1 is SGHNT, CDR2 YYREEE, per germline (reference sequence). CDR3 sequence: CASSHGGQETQYF. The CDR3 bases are TGTGCCAGCAGCCACGGGGGGCAAGAGACCCAGTACTTC.

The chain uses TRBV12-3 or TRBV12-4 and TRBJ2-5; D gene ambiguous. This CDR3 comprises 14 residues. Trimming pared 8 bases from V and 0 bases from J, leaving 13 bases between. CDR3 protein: CASGLRPNQETQYF. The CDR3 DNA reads TGTGCCAGCGGCTTGCGCCCAAACCAAGAGACCCAGTACTTC.

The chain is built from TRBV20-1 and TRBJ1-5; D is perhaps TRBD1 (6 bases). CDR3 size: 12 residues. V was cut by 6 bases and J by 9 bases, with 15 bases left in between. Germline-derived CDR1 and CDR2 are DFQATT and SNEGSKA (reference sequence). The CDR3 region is CSASTGTRPQHF. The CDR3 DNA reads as TGCAGTGCGTCAACAGGGACACGGCCCCAGCATTTT.

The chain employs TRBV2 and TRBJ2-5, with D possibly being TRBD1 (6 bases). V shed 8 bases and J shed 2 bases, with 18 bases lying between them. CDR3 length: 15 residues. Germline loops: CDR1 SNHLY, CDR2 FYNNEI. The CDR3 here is CASSGTGTSQETQYF. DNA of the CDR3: TGTGCCAGCTCGGGGACCGGGACATCTCAAGAGACCCAGTACTTC.

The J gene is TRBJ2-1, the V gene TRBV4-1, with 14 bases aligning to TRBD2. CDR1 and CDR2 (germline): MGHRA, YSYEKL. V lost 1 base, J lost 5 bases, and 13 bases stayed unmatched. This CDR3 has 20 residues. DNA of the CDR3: TGCGCCAGCAGCCAAGTCCCGGGACTAGCGGGAGTTTCTCCTCACAATGAGCAGTTCTTC. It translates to CASSQVPGLAGVSPHNEQFF.

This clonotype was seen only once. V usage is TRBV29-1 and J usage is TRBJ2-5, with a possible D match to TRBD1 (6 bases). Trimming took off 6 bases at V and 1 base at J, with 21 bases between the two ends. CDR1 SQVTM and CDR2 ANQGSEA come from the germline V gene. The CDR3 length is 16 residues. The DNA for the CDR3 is TGCAGCGTCGTCGGAGGACAGCTGAACCTCCAAGAGACCCAGTACTTC. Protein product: CSVVGGQLNLQETQYF.

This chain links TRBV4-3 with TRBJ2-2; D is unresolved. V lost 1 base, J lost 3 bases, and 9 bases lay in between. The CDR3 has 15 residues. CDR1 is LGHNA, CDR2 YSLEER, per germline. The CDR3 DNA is TGCGCCAGCAGCCAAGGGGGTCAGCACACCGGGGAGCTGTTTTTT. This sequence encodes CASSQGGQHTGELFF.

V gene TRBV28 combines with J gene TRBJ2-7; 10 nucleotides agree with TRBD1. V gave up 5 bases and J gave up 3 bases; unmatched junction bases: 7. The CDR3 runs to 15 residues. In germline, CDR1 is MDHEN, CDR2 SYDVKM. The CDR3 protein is CASSPQGTGVYEQYF. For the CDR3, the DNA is TGTGCCAGCAGTCCCCAGGGGACAGGGGTCTACGAGCAGTACTTC. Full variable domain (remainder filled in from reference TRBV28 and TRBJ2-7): DVKVTQSSRYLVKRTGEKVFLECVQDMDHENMFWYRQDPGLGLRLIYFSYDVKMKEKGDIPEGYSVSREKKERFSLILESASTNQTSMYLCASSPQGTGVYEQYFGPGTRLTVT.

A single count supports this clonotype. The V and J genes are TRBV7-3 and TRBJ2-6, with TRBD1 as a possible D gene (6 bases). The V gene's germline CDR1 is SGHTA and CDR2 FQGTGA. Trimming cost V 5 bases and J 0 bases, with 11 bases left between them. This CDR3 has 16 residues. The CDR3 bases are TGTGCCAGCAGCCCAAGGGGGTCCTCTGGGGCCAACGTCCTGACTTTC. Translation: CASSPRGSSGANVLTF.

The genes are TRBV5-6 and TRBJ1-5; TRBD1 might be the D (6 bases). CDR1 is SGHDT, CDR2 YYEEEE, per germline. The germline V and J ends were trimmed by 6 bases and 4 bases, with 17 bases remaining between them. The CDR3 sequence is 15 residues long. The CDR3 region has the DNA TGTGCCAGCACCCAGTCGACAGGTGGTAATCAGCCCCAGCATTTT. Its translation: CASTQSTGGNQPQHF.

CDR3 coding DNA: TGCAGTGCTAGCCGTCGTGGGGAGCTGTTTTTT. Its translation is CSASRRGELFF. The genes are TRBV20-1 and TRBJ2-2; D gene ambiguous. Trimming left V 3 bases short and J 8 bases short, with 7 bases between. Germline assignment: CDR1 DFQATT and CDR2 SNEGSKA (reference sequence). CDR3 size: 11 residues.

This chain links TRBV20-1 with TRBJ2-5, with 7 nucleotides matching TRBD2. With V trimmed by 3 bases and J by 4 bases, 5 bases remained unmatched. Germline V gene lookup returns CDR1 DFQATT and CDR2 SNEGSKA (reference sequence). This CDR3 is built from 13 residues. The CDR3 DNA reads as TGCAGTGCTAGTGCGGGGGTTGTAGAGACCCAGTACTTC. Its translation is CSASAGVVETQYF.

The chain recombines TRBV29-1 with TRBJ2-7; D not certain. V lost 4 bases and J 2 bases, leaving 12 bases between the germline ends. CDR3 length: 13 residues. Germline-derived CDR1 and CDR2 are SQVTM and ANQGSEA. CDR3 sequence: CSVAQLAPYEQYV. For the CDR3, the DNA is TGCAGCGTTGCACAGTTGGCACCCTACGAGCAGTACGTC.

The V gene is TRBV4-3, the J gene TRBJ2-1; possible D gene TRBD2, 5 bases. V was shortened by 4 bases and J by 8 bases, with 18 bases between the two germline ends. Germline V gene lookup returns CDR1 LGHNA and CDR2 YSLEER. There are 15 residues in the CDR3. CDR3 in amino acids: CASSLEGGVIHEQFF. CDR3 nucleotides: TGCGCCAGCAGCCTCGAGGGTGGGGTAATCCATGAGCAGTTCTTC.

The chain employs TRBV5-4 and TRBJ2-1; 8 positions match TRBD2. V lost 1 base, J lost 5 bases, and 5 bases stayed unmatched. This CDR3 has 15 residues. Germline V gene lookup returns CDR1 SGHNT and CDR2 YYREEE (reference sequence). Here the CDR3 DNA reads TGTGCCAGCAGCTTGCGGGGGGGCCAGAACAATGAGCAGTTCTTC. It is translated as CASSLRGGQNNEQFF.

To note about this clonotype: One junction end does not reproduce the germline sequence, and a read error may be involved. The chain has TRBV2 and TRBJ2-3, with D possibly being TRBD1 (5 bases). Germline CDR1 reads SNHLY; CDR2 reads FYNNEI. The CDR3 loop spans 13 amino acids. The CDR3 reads CASSEQGTHTQYF. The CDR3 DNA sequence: TGTGCCAGCAGTGAACAGGGCACACATACGCAGTATTTT.

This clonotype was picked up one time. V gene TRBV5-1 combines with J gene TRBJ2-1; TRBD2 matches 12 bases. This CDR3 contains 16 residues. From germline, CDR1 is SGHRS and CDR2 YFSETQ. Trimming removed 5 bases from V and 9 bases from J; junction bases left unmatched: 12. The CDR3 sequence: CASSGGLLAGGVEQFF. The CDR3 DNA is TGCGCCAGCAGTGGGGGCCTCCTAGCGGGAGGGGTTGAGCAGTTCTTC.

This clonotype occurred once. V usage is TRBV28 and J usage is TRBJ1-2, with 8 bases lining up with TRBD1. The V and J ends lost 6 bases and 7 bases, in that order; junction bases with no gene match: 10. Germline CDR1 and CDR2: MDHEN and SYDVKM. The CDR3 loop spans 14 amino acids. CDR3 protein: CASRRQGRVLGYTF. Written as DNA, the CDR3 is TGTGCCAGCAGGCGACAGGGGAGGGTTCTTGGCTACACCTTC.

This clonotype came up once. CDR3 sequence: CASSLDANTGELFF. CDR3 bases: TGCGCCAGCAGCTTGGACGCGAACACCGGGGAGCTGTTTTTT. V is TRBV5-1 and J is TRBJ2-2; D is undetermined. V lost 0 bases and J lost 0, with 3 bases in between. The length of the CDR3 is 14 residues. Germline loops: CDR1 SGHRS, CDR2 YFSETQ.

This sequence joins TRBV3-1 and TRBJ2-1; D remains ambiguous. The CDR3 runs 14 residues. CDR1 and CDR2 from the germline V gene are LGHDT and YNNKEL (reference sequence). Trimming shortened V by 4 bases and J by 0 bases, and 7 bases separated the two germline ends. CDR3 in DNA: TGTGCCAGCAGCCCGTATTTCTCCTACAATGAGCAGTTCTTC. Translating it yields CASSPYFSYNEQFF.

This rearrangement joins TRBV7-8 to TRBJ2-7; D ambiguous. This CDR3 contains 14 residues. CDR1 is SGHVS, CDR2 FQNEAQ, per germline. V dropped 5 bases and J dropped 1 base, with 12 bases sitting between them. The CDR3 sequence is CASSPRGRSYEQYF. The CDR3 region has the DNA TGTGCCAGCAGCCCCAGAGGACGTTCCTACGAGCAGTACTTC.

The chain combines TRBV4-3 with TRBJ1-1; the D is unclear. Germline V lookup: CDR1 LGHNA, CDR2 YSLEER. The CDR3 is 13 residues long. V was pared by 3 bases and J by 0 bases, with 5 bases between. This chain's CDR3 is CASSQRMNTEAFF. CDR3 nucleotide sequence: TGCGCCAGCAGCCAGAGAATGAACACTGAAGCTTTCTTT.

The DNA for the CDR3 is TGCGCCAGCAGTACCCGGACTGAAGAGACCCAGTACTTC. Translation: CASSTRTEETQYF. The V gene is TRBV5-1, the J gene TRBJ2-5; perhaps TRBD2 as D (5 bases). Germline V gene data show CDR1 as SGHRS and CDR2 as YFSETQ. Trimming removed 5 bases at V and 3 bases at J, with 11 bases between. This CDR3 contains 13 residues.

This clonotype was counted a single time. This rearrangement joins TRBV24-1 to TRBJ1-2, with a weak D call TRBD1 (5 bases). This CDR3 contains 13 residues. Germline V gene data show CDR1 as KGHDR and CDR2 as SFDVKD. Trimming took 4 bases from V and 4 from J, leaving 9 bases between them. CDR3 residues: CATSDPGRYGYTF. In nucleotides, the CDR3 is TGTGCCACCAGTGACCCAGGGCGCTATGGCTACACCTTC.

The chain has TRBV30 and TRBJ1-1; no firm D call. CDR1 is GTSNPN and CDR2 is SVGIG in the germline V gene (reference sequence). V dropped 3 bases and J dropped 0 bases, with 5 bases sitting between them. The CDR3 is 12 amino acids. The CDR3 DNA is TGTGCCTGGAGGCTTCTGAACACTGAAGCTTTCTTT. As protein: CAWRLLNTEAFF.

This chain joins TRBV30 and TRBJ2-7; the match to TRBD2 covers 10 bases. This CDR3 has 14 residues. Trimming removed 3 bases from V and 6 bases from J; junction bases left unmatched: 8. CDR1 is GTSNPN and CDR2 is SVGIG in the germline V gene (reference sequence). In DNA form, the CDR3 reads TGTGCCTGGAGGAAAGCGGGAGGGCCCCTCGAGCAGTACTTC. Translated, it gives CAWRKAGGPLEQYF.